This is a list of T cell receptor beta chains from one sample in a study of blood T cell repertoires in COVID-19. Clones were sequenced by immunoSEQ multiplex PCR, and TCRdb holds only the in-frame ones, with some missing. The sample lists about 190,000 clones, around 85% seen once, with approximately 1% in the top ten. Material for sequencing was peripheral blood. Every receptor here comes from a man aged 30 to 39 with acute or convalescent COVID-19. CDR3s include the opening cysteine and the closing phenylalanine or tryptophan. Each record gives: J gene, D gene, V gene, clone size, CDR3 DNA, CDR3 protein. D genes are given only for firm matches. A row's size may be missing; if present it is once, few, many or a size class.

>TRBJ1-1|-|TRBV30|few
TGTGCCTGGTTAACGGGGAGCTGGAACACTGAAGCTTTCTTT
CAWLTGSWNTEAFF
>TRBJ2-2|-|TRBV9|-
TGTGCCAGCAGCGTAAGCCTAACGGTCGCCGGGGAGCTGTTTTTT
CASSVSLTVAGELFF
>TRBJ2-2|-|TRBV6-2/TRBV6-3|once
TGTGCCAGCAGTTACTCGAGGGTGGGAGGATTAGTCACCGGGGAGCTGTTTTTT
CASSYSRVGGLVTGELFF
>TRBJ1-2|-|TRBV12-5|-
TGTGCTAGTGGTTCGGGGGATAAGGGACGCCGGTCCGGCTACACCTTC
CASGSGDKGRRSGYTF
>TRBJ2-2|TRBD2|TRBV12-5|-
TGTGCTAGTGGTTTGGGCGGGACTAGTAAATCGGGGGAGCTGTTTTTT
CASGLGGTSKSGELFF
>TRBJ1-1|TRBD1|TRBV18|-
TGTGCCAGCTCGCGACAGGGTAACACTGAAGCTTTCTTT
CASSRQGNTEAFF
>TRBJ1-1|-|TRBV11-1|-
TGTGCCAGCAGCTTAATGATAGGCGGTATGACTGAAGCTTTCTTT
CASSLMIGGMTEAFF
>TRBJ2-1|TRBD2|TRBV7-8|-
TGTGCCAGCAGCTTACTGGCTAGCGGGGGGCCGGTGGATGAGCAGTTCTTC
CASSLLASGGPVDEQFF
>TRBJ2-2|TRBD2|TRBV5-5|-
TGTGCCAGCAGCTTGGATCCGGCTAGCGGGGGGAGTTGGAGCACCGGGGAGCTGTTTTTT
CASSLDPASGGSWSTGELFF
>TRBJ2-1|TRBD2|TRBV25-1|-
TGTGCCAGCAGTGGCTGGACTAGCGGGGGGGCTAATGAGCAGTTCTTC
CASSGWTSGGANEQFF
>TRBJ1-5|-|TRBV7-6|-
TGTGCCAGCAGCTTAGATACCGACTATCGGGGTCAGCCCCAGCATTTT
CASSLDTDYRGQPQHF
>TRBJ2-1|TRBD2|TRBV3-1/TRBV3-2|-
TGTGCCAGCAGTCGTTCTAGCGGGGGCTCCTACAATGAGCAGTTCTTC
CASSRSSGGSYNEQFF
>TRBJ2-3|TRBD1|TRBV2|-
TGTGCCAGCAGTGACTGGCCAGGGGGCGGGACAGATACGCAGTATTTT
CASSDWPGGGTDTQYF
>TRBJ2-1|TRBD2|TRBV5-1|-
TGCGCCAGCACAAAGGGACTAGCTAGAGATGAGCAGTTCTTC
CASTKGLARDEQFF
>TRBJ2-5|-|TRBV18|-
TGTGCCAGCTCACCATTTAATATAGTATCGGAAGAGACCCAGTACTTC
CASSPFNIVSEETQYF
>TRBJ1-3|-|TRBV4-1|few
TGCGCCAGCAGCCAAGTTGGACGGAATCGGGGAGCTGGAAACACCATATATTTT
CASSQVGRNRGAGNTIYF
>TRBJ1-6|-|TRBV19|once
TGTGCCAGTAGTTCCCGGGACACCTCAAATTCACCCCTCCACTTT
CASSSRDTSNSPLHF
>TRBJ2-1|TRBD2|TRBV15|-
TGTGCCACCAGCAGAGATCCCCCCGGACTAGCGGATTCTTACAATGAGCAGTTCTTC
CATSRDPPGLADSYNEQFF
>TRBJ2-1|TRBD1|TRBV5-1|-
TGCGCCAGCGGGAAAGGAACAGGGGGCCTGTCCTACAATGAGCAGTTCTTC
CASGKGTGGLSYNEQFF
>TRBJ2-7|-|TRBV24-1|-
TGTGCCACCAGTTCTAGCTCTAAAGGGGAGCAGTACTTC
CATSSSSKGEQYF
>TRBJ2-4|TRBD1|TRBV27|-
TGTGCCAGCAGTTTCAGACAGGGTTGGAACATTCAGTACTTC
CASSFRQGWNIQYF
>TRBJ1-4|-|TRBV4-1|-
TGCGCCAGCAGCGGTCCCGGAGGGCAGGGTAATGAAAAACTGTTTTTT
CASSGPGGQGNEKLFF
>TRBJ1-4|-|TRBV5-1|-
TGCGCCAGCAGCTTGAATGGCAGGGTTAATGAAAAACTGTTTTTT
CASSLNGRVNEKLFF
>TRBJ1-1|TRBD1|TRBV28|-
TGTGCCAGCAGGACAGGGGACACTGAAGCTTTCTTT
CASRTGDTEAFF
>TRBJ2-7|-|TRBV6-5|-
TGTGCCAGCAGTTCGGACAAGCTTCGCGAGCAGTACTTC
CASSSDKLREQYF
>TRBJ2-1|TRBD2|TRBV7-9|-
TGTGCCAGCAGTTTCAATCCAACTAGCGGAGCCGACAATGAGCAGTTCTTC
CASSFNPTSGADNEQFF